The 19 T cell receptor beta chains reported below all come from one sample, sequenced in a study of naive and memory T cell subsets. An equimolar mix of two oligonucleotides served as the beta constant-region primer for TRBC1 and TRBC2. Four rounds of PCR amplified the ligated cDNA using nested alpha and beta constant-region primers plus SP2. TCRdb reprocessed the UMI-ligation and nested PCR reads via MiXCR and lists one record per CDR3 protein. The sample has 130,000 or so distinct CDR3 sequences, roughly 36% seen once. Sequenced input: central memory CD4+ T cells from blood. Receptors originate from a human donor in good health.

This clonotype has just a few counts. The chain has TRBV5-1 and TRBJ2-1; tentative D call: TRBD1 (5 bases). The CDR3 extends over 14 amino acids. Germline lookup yields CDR1 SGHRS and CDR2 YFSETQ. V lost 4 bases and J lost 2, with 10 bases in between. The CDR3 DNA sequence: TGCGCCAGCAGCCCAGGGAACACCTACAATGAGCAGTTCTTC. Residues: CASSPGNTYNEQFF.

This clonotype was detected only a few times. The chain uses TRBV29-1 and TRBJ2-3; 8 bases map to TRBD2. V was pared by 3 bases and J by 9 bases, with 11 bases of the junction left unmatched. The CDR3 is 14 residues long. The germline V gene has CDR1 SQVTM and CDR2 ANQGSEA. DNA of the CDR3: TGCAGCGTTGATCGATTAGCGGGAAGGGGGACGCAGTATTTT. Amino acid sequence: CSVDRLAGRGTQYF.

In its sample, this clonotype was seen many times. The chain carries TRBV6-5 and TRBJ2-5, with D perhaps TRBD1 or TRBD2 (5 bases each). V was cut by 5 bases and J by 5 bases, with 21 bases left in between. The CDR3 loop spans 16 amino acids. Germline CDR1 is MNHEY and CDR2 is SVGAGI. The CDR3 nucleotides are TGTGCCAGCAGTAGAGCCGCCGGGGCAAGTCCGGAGACCCAGTACTTC. It specifies CASSRAAGASPETQYF.

The chain links TRBV28 to TRBJ1-5; TRBD1 matches 11 bases. Germline trimming cut 2 bases from V and 6 bases from J; bases unmatched to any gene: 12. CDR1 is MDHEN and CDR2 is SYDVKM in the germline V gene. The CDR3 sequence is 18 residues long. Here the CDR3 DNA reads TGTGCCAGCAGTTTAATTCGGGGCGGGACAGGGGGTGGTCAGCCCCAGCATTTT. Translating it yields CASSLIRGGTGGGQPQHF.

This clonotype has more than one count but fewer than ten. The genes are TRBV28 and TRBJ2-7, with TRBD2 as a possible D gene (6 bases). Germline CDR1 is MDHEN and CDR2 is SYDVKM. This CDR3 is 15 amino acids long. The V gene lost 2 bases and the J gene lost 6 bases, with 17 bases spanning the gap. DNA of the CDR3: TGTGCCAGCAGTTTAGTGACCCGGGGGTCTGGCGAGCAGTACTTC. Protein product: CASSLVTRGSGEQYF. The variable domain in full, completed from reference TRBV28 and TRBJ2-7, reads DVKVTQSSRYLVKRTGEKVFLECVQDMDHENMFWYRQDPGLGLRLIYFSYDVKMKEKGDIPEGYSVSREKKERFSLILESASTNQTSMYLCASSLVTRGSGEQYFGPGTRLTVT.

This rearrangement joins TRBV28 to TRBJ2-5; 8 nucleotides align to TRBD2. Germline CDR1 and CDR2: MDHEN and SYDVKM. With V trimmed by 2 bases and J by 7 bases, 6 bases remained unmatched. There are 14 residues in the CDR3. This CDR3 is CASSLAGGRGTQYF. Written as DNA, the CDR3 is TGTGCCAGCAGTTTAGCGGGAGGCCGAGGGACCCAGTACTTC.

This clonotype was recorded a few times. J is TRBJ1-5 and V is TRBV6-1; no clear D gene. Germline V gene lookup returns CDR1 MNHNS and CDR2 SASEGT. The ends were cut back, 5 bases at V and 3 bases at J, with 8 bases in the middle. The CDR3 contains 13 residues. The CDR3 here is CASSLKDNQPQHF. CDR3 DNA: TGTGCCAGCAGTCTGAAGGACAATCAGCCCCAGCATTTT.

The rearrangement links TRBV21-1 to TRBJ1-1; TRBD1 was called by the table and not checked on the DNA. TRBV21-1 is a pseudogene locus. CDR3 length equals 15 residues. The CDR3 sequence is CADFPPRGSVTEAFF. CDR3 nucleotides: TGTGCCGACTTTCCCCCCCGGGGATCAGTCACTGAAGCTTTCTTT.

This chain joins TRBV20-1 and TRBJ2-7, with 11 bases aligning to TRBD2. The CDR3 totals 14 residues. V lost 4 bases to trimming and J lost 4 bases; unmatched junction nucleotides: 6. Per germline, CDR1 DFQATT and CDR2 SNEGSKA (reference sequence). The CDR3 region is CSANPPSGRYEQYF. The CDR3 DNA is TGCAGTGCTAACCCACCTAGCGGGAGGTACGAGCAGTACTTC.

This clonotype appeared a few times. This rearrangement joins TRBV24-1 to TRBJ1-5; no reliable D call. Germline V gene lookup returns CDR1 KGHDR and CDR2 SFDVKD. The CDR3 is 17 residues long. V dropped 4 bases and J dropped 0 bases, with 15 bases sitting between them. The CDR3 region has the DNA TGTGCCACCAGTGACTCAAGAGGGCTCTCTAGCAATCAGCCCCAGCATTTT. Amino acid sequence: CATSDSRGLSSNQPQHF.

The chain recombines TRBV20-1 with TRBJ1-4; D remains ambiguous. Deletions cut 4 bases from V and 7 bases from J, with 10 bases between. The germline V gene encodes CDR1 DFQATT and CDR2 SNEGSKA (reference sequence). CDR3 length: 12 residues. The CDR3 reads CSAIQTVEKLFF. The CDR3 DNA reads TGCAGTGCTATCCAGACGGTTGAAAAACTGTTTTTT.

This clonotype was seen at least ten times. This rearrangement joins TRBV28 to TRBJ2-7; 16 bases match TRBD2. The CDR3 is 19 residues long. CDR1 is MDHEN, CDR2 SYDVKM, per germline. Trimming removed 3 bases from V and 2 bases from J; junction bases left unmatched: 10. The CDR3 nucleotides read TGTGCCAGCAGTTTTGTGGGACTAGCGGGAGGGTTATCACCCTACGAGCAGTACTTC. Amino acids: CASSFVGLAGGLSPYEQYF.

This clonotype was counted only a few times. This rearrangement joins TRBV12-3 or TRBV12-4 to TRBJ1-3; 9 bases are a match to TRBD1. The CDR3 is 16 amino acids. Trimming at V came to 5 bases and at J to 4 bases, leaving 9 bases not matched to a gene. CDR3 coding DNA: TGTGCCAGCAGTGTTACCGGGACAGGGCAAGGAAACACCATATATTTT. Translation gives CASSVTGTGQGNTIYF.

This chain joins TRBV6-2 or TRBV6-3 and TRBJ2-1; D might be TRBD2 (5 bases). This CDR3 region has 17 residues. Trimming took 5 bases from V and 3 from J, leaving 20 bases between them. Germline-derived CDR1 and CDR2 are MNHEY and SVGEGT. The CDR3 reads CASSHGRTVSHYNEQFF. In DNA, the CDR3 is TGTGCCAGCAGTCACGGACGGACTGTATCCCACTACAATGAGCAGTTCTTC.

In its sample, this clonotype was seen a few times. This chain joins TRBV29-1 and TRBJ2-5; D is undetermined. V was clipped by 6 bases and J by 5 bases, with 13 bases between them. This CDR3 region has 12 residues. Germline loops: CDR1 SQVTM, CDR2 ANQGSEA. In DNA form, the CDR3 reads TGCAGCGTAGAATACGGCGGCGAGACCCAGTACTTC. Its translation is CSVEYGGETQYF.

The chain couples TRBV6-1 to TRBJ2-3, with a tentative D call TRBD1 (5 bases). There are 12 residues in the CDR3. Germline lookup yields CDR1 MNHNS and CDR2 SASEGT. The ends were cut back, 8 bases at V and 5 bases at J, with 11 bases in the middle. The CDR3 DNA reads as TGTGCCAGCGACAGTCTTCGAGATACGCAGTATTTT. It codes for CASDSLRDTQYF.

This clonotype has more than one count but fewer than ten. The chain has TRBV20-1 and TRBJ2-3, with 7 bases fitting TRBD1. The junction had 12 bases not matched to a gene; V was cut back by 7 bases and J by 5 bases. Germline lookup yields CDR1 DFQATT and CDR2 SNEGSKA (reference sequence). The CDR3 consists of 14 residues. Here the CDR3 DNA reads TGCAGTGTAACGGTTAGACAGGGAGAAGATACGCAGTATTTT. Translation: CSVTVRQGEDTQYF.

Within the sample, this clonotype is medium-sized (0.01 to 0.1%). This chain joins TRBV6-5 and TRBJ1-1, with a possible D match to TRBD1 (5 bases). V gave up 2 bases and J gave up 4 bases, with 11 bases separating them. This CDR3 is 14 amino acids long. Per germline, CDR1 MNHEY and CDR2 SVGAGI. The DNA for the CDR3 is TGTGCCAGCAGTTACGATGGGGGAGTCACTGAAGCTTTCTTT. This sequence encodes CASSYDGGVTEAFF.

This clonotype was seen only once. This chain connects TRBV18 to TRBJ1-5; maybe TRBD1 (5 bases). Deletions cut 3 bases from V and 3 bases from J, with 12 bases between. This CDR3 contains 15 residues. Per germline, CDR1 KGHSH and CDR2 LQKENI. The CDR3 spells CASSPRMGDNQPQHF. CDR3 coding DNA: TGTGCCAGCTCACCGCGAATGGGGGACAATCAGCCCCAGCATTTT. The whole variable domain, remainder taken from reference TRBV18 and TRBJ1-5, is NAGVMQNPRHLVRRRGQEARLRCSPMKGHSHVYWYRQLPEEGLKFMVYLQKENIIDESGMPKERFSAEFPKEGPSILRIQQVVRGDSAAYFCASSPRMGDNQPQHFGDGTRLSIL.